This T cell receptor beta chain was obtained from a study of control samples from healthy donors and cancer patients. This CDR3 region has 16 residues. CDR1 and CDR2 from the germline V gene are SGHRS and YFSETQ. The junction had 8 bases not matched to a gene; V was cut back by 0 bases and J by 2 bases. Clones were read by immunoSEQ multiplex PCR, and TCRdb kept only the in-frame ones, dropping some. The sample records approximately 130,000 clones, 89% being singletons. The chain combines TRBV5-1 with TRBJ2-7, with 7 bases fitting TRBD1. The sequence derives from a man aged 45-60 years in good health. The sample was blood. The CDR3 here is CASSLAEGTVTYEQYF. CDR3 bases: TGCGCCAGCAGCTTGGCCGAGGGGACAGTGACCTACGAGCAGTACTTC.